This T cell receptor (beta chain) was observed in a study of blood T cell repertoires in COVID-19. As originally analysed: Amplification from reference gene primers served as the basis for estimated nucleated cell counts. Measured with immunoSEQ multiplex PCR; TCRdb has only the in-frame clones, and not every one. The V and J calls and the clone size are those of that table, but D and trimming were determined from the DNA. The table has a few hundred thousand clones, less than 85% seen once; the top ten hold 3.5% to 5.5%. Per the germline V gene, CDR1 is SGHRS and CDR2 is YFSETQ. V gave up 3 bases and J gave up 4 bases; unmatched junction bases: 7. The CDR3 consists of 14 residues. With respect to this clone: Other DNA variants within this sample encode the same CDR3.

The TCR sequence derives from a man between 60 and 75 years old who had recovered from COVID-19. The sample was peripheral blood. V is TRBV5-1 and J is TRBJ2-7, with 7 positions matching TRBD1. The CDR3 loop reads CASSSSGGSYEQYF. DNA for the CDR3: TGCGCCAGCAGCTCCTCAGGGGGTTCGTACGAGCAGTACTTC.